This TCR beta chain is from a study of T cell responses to AZD1222 COVID-19 vaccine. Study background: Second-dose recipients at about 4 or about 12 weeks were treated as one pooled group.

The method was immunoSEQ multiplex PCR; TCRdb's version includes in-frame clones alone and lacks a portion of them. The data contain about 85,000 clones, approximately 87% of them singletons. On this clone itself: In the same sample, other DNA sequences code for this CDR3.

V gave up 1 base and J gave up 7 bases, with 8 bases separating them. The CDR3 covers 14 residues. The germline V gene has CDR1 LGHDT and CDR2 YNNKEL (reference sequence). Sequencing used peripheral blood, obtained on day 0 of AZD1222 vaccination. This clonotype was sampled from an adult in good health. The chain links TRBV3-1 (or the pseudogene TRBV3-2) to TRBJ1-6; the D is unclear. In DNA, the CDR3 is TGTGCCAGCAGCCAAGTAAGGAGGAATTCACCCCTCCACTTT. This codes for CASSQVRRNSPLHF.